This T cell receptor beta chain originates from a study of kidney transplant recipient with SARS-CoV-2 infection. At least ten counts were recorded for this clonotype. Per germline, CDR1 SGHNT and CDR2 YENEEA. Between the trimmed V and J ends, which lost 5 bases and 4 bases, there was a span of 23 bases. The length of the CDR3 is 17 residues. In TCRdb, the reads were re-called with MiXCR into one record per CDR3 protein. The table includes approximately 240,000 distinct CDR3 sequences, 29% detected once. Here the sequenced sample was a blood sample, taken at baseline and on day 111 from a kidney transplant recipient. The J gene is TRBJ1-2, the V gene TRBV11-3; no reliable D call. The clonotype was recovered from a male patient between 25 and 40 years old who had COVID-19 and was a kidney transplant recipient. Some T cells may trace back to the graft donor. The CDR3 DNA is TGTGCCAGCAGCCTTATGAACGATCTCGGAAAGACCTATGGCTACACCTTC. Its translation: CASSLMNDLGKTYGYTF.